The 27 T cell receptor beta chains reported below all come from one sample, sequenced in a study of radiation and T cells in renal cell carcinoma (TCRdb year 2020). Explained via the paper, the time point label denotes: blood 4 weeks post-SBRT, at nephrectomy. The treatment or condition label here, explained by the study, means: 15 Gy SBRT to primary tumor, nephrectomy 4 weeks later. Receptor amplification or capture employed the immunoSEQ multiplex PCR assay. TCRdb limited this immuneACCESS table to in-frame rearrangements with V and J called. A share of clones is missing; checked studies link under half to unresolved V genes, and the rest is unexplained. The sample table holds tens of thousands of clones, of which around four fifths were seen once. About 2.4% of the sample is taken by the ten largest. Material: blood, obtained from a patient whose treatment included radiotherapy and nephrectomy. The receptor source for this set is a woman in her fifties or sixties with renal cell carcinoma.

This chain uses TRBV2 with TRBJ2-2; D is tentatively TRBD1 or TRBD2 (5 bases each). Trimming left V 7 bases short and J 6 bases short, with 18 bases between. The CDR3 runs 15 residues. Germline V lookup: CDR1 SNHLY, CDR2 FYNNEI. CDR3 region: CASTTRQGGAGELFF. The CDR3 nucleotides are TGTGCCAGCACCACTAGGCAGGGTGGCGCCGGGGAGCTGTTTTTT. The complete variable domain, with remaining parts taken from reference TRBV2 and TRBJ2-2, reads EPEVTQTPSHQVTQMGQEVILRCVPISNHLYFYWYRQILGQKVEFLVSFYNNEISEKSEIFDDQFSVERPDGSNFTLKIRSTKLEDSAMYFCASTTRQGGAGELFFGEGSRLTVL.

The chain has TRBV28 and TRBJ2-4, with D tentatively TRBD1 or TRBD2 (7 bases each). The CDR3 totals 15 residues. The germline V gene encodes CDR1 MDHEN and CDR2 SYDVKM. Trimming removed 11 bases from V and 1 base from J, with 18 bases in between. DNA for the CDR3: TGTGCCGGGGCCCCGCAGGGGGGGGCCAAAAACATTCAGTACTTC. It specifies CAGAPQGGAKNIQYF. The complete variable domain, with remaining parts taken from reference TRBV28 and TRBJ2-4, reads DVKVTQSSRYLVKRTGEKVFLECVQDMDHENMFWYRQDPGLGLRLIYFSYDVKMKEKGDIPEGYSVSREKKERFSLILESASTNQTSMYLCAGAPQGGAKNIQYFGAGTRLSVL.

This chain joins TRBV27 and TRBJ2-2; 8 bases line up with TRBD2. Germline loops: CDR1 MNHEY, CDR2 SMNVEV (reference sequence). The CDR3 is 15 amino acids. The V segment lost 7 bases and the J segment 5 bases; nucleotides outside the gene matches: 9. DNA of the CDR3: TGTGCCAGCACCCCATGGCCGGGGGGGACCGGGGAGCTGTTTTTT. As protein: CASTPWPGGTGELFF.

The chain recombines TRBV6-1 with TRBJ2-3; D is possibly TRBD2 (5 bases). The CDR3 runs to 15 residues. With 4 bases removed from V and 0 bases from J, the gap between germline ends came to 11 bases. In germline, CDR1 is MNHNS, CDR2 SASEGT. Written as DNA, the CDR3 is TGTGCCAGCAGTGGACTACACTCTAGCACAGATACGCAGTATTTT. It specifies CASSGLHSSTDTQYF.

CDR3 in amino acids: CSVETGGDTEAFF. As DNA, the CDR3 is TGCAGCGTTGAGACAGGGGGAGACACTGAAGCTTTCTTT. The chain is built from TRBV29-1 and TRBJ1-1, with 9 bases aligning to TRBD1. The V and J ends lost 3 bases and 3 bases, in that order; junction bases with no gene match: 2. This CDR3 has 13 residues. Germline CDR1 is SQVTM and CDR2 is ANQGSEA.

Only a few counts were recorded for this clone. This sequence joins TRBV28 and TRBJ2-1, with D possibly being TRBD1 (5 bases). V was clipped by 5 bases and J by 1 base, with 21 bases between them. The CDR3 runs to 18 residues. Looked up from germline, CDR1 is MDHEN and CDR2 is SYDVKM. The CDR3 protein is CASSPDYDQGISYNEQFF. Written as DNA, the CDR3 is TGTGCCAGCAGTCCGGATTACGATCAGGGTATTTCCTACAATGAGCAGTTCTTC.

This chain connects TRBV7-8 to TRBJ2-3, with D possibly TRBD2 on 5 matching bases. CDR1 SGHVS and CDR2 FQNEAQ come from the germline V gene. The ends were cut back, 9 bases at V and 1 base at J, with 17 bases in the middle. The CDR3 consists of 15 residues. This CDR3 is CASLGGASRTDTQYF. Here the CDR3 DNA reads TGTGCCAGTTTAGGAGGAGCGTCGCGCACAGATACGCAGTATTTT.

The gene calls are TRBV7-2 and TRBJ2-5, with 7 bases that match TRBD1. CDR3 size: 14 residues. Germline CDR1 SGHTA, CDR2 FQGNSA. J lost 4 bases, V lost 1 base, and 3 bases had no gene match. CDR3: CASSLDRGSETQYF. CDR3 sequence (DNA): TGTGCCAGCAGCTTAGACAGGGGATCAGAGACCCAGTACTTC.

This chain joins TRBV9 and TRBJ2-3; no definite D call. There are 13 residues in the CDR3. Germline V CDR1 and CDR2: SGDLS, YYNGEE. Trimming shortened V by 0 bases and J by 11 bases, and 13 bases separated the two germline ends. CDR3 sequence: CASSVGTPSRQYF. CDR3 sequence (DNA): TGTGCCAGCAGCGTAGGGACCCCCTCGAGGCAGTATTTT.

The chain uses TRBV7-9 and TRBJ1-1; maybe TRBD1 (6 bases). CDR1 SEHNR and CDR2 FQNEAQ come from the germline V gene (reference sequence). Trimming removed 5 bases at V and 3 bases at J, with 16 bases between. The CDR3 is 15 residues long. The CDR3 DNA follows: TGTGCCAGCAGCCCTTACAGGGAGGATCACACTGAAGCTTTCTTT. Translating it yields CASSPYREDHTEAFF.

This chain connects TRBV6-5 to TRBJ2-7, with TRBD1 identical over 8 bases. J gave up 5 bases and V 6 bases, and 9 bases lay outside the gene matches. The CDR3 extends over 14 amino acids. CDR1 is MNHEY, CDR2 SVGAGI, per germline. The CDR3, as DNA: TGTGCCAGCAGGTCCGGACAGGGCTTGCACGAGCAGTACTTC. Translated: CASRSGQGLHEQYF.

The CDR3 reads CASSQEGGRSGYTF. The CDR3 DNA sequence: TGTGCCAGCAGCCAAGAGGGGGGGCGGTCTGGCTACACCTTC. The genes are TRBV4-2 and TRBJ1-2; D might be TRBD1 (6 bases). This CDR3 comprises 14 residues. V shed 0 bases and J shed 7 bases, with 12 bases lying between them. Germline CDR1 reads LGHNA; CDR2 reads YNFKEQ.

The count of this clone is one. V usage is TRBV29-1 and J usage is TRBJ2-3; D is undetermined. With 0 bases removed from V and 1 base from J, the gap between germline ends came to 8 bases. CDR3 length: 14 residues. CDR1 is SQVTM, CDR2 ANQGSEA, per germline. The CDR3 DNA sequence: TGCAGCGTTGAAGACGGGTTCCGCACAGATACGCAGTATTTT. Translated: CSVEDGFRTDTQYF.

The chain recombines TRBV10-1 with TRBJ2-7; TRBD1 might be the D (6 bases). Germline CDR1 is WNHNN and CDR2 is SYGVQD (reference sequence). CDR3 length equals 18 residues. Deletions cut 7 bases from V and 0 bases from J, with 25 bases between. The CDR3 sequence: CASIPAVPDFRGSYEQYF. As DNA, the CDR3 is TGCGCCAGCATCCCAGCAGTTCCGGACTTCAGGGGCTCCTACGAGCAGTACTTC.

This clone was detected only once. The same CDR3 also results from other DNA sequences found in this sample. This chain uses TRBV28 with TRBJ2-7; D ambiguous. CDR3 length equals 11 residues. With 5 bases removed from V and 4 bases from J, the gap between germline ends came to 6 bases. Germline V lookup: CDR1 MDHEN, CDR2 SYDVKM. The CDR3 nucleotides read TGTGCCAGCAGTCTTCGATACGAGCAGTACTTC. It translates to CASSLRYEQYF.

The chain joins TRBV28 to TRBJ1-5, with a possible D match to TRBD1 (6 bases). The CDR3 spans 17 residues. Germline CDR1 and CDR2: MDHEN and SYDVKM. Trimming took off 3 bases at V and 4 bases at J, with 19 bases between the two ends. The CDR3 protein is CASSFWARGYENQPQHF. CDR3 DNA: TGTGCCAGCAGTTTCTGGGCCAGGGGTTACGAAAATCAGCCCCAGCATTTT. Looking up the rest from reference TRBV28 and TRBJ1-5 gives the full variable domain: DVKVTQSSRYLVKRTGEKVFLECVQDMDHENMFWYRQDPGLGLRLIYFSYDVKMKEKGDIPEGYSVSREKKERFSLILESASTNQTSMYLCASSFWARGYENQPQHFGDGTRLSIL.

V gene TRBV10-3 combines with J gene TRBJ2-2; 10 positions agree with TRBD2. Per the germline V gene, CDR1 is ENHRY and CDR2 is SYGVKD. CDR3 size: 15 residues. V lost 5 bases and J lost 1; bases outside the gene matches: 1. The CDR3 nucleotides are TGTGCCATCAGTCGACTAGCGGGGAACACCGGGGAGCTGTTTTTT. Protein product: CAISRLAGNTGELFF.

The V and J genes are TRBV30 and TRBJ2-4; 7 nucleotides match TRBD1. The CDR3 is made up of 14 amino acids. With V trimmed by 3 bases and J by 8 bases, 10 bases remained unmatched. Per germline, CDR1 GTSNPN and CDR2 SVGIG (reference sequence). As DNA, the CDR3 is TGTGCCTGGAGGGTCAATACAGGGGCGGACATTCAGTACTTC. Its translation is CAWRVNTGADIQYF.

Only one count was recorded for this clone. The rearrangement uses TRBV2 and TRBJ1-2, with 8 bases lining up with TRBD1. CDR3 size: 15 residues. Germline loops: CDR1 SNHLY, CDR2 FYNNEI. The V gene end was trimmed by 6 bases and the J gene end by 5 bases; junction bases not matched to a gene: 11. The CDR3 bases are TGTGCCAGCAGGGGGGAGACAGGGGAAGGTTATGGCTACACCTTC. Amino acids: CASRGETGEGYGYTF.

This rearrangement joins TRBV6-5 to TRBJ1-6, with D possibly matching TRBD1 (5 bases). Germline CDR1 reads MNHEY; CDR2 reads SVGAGI. The length of the CDR3 is 15 residues. The germline V and J ends were trimmed by 6 bases and 2 bases, with 11 bases remaining between them. This CDR3 reads CASRGGVAYNSPLHF. The CDR3 bases are TGTGCCAGCAGGGGAGGGGTTGCCTATAATTCACCCCTCCACTTT.

The chain joins TRBV27 to TRBJ1-5; no clear D. Germline values: CDR1 MNHEY, CDR2 SMNVEV (reference sequence). The V gene lost 1 base and the J gene lost 3 bases, with 10 bases spanning the gap. The CDR3 is 15 amino acids. The CDR3 region is CASSLFSPPNQPQHF. CDR3 DNA: TGTGCCAGCAGTTTATTTTCCCCCCCCAATCAGCCCCAGCATTTT.

The chain links TRBV9 to TRBJ1-5; D is perhaps TRBD1 (6 bases). The length of the CDR3 is 17 residues. The germline CDR1 and CDR2 sequences are SGDLS and YYNGEE. Trimming took 4 bases from V and 2 from J, leaving 19 bases between them. The CDR3 DNA follows: TGTGCCAGCAGCATCCCCTCAGGGGTCGTGGGCAATCAGCCCCAGCATTTT. This translates into CASSIPSGVVGNQPQHF.

V usage is TRBV6-6 and J usage is TRBJ1-4; 11 positions match TRBD1. Germline assignment: CDR1 MNHNY and CDR2 SVGAGI (reference sequence). The CDR3 is 14 residues long. Trimming at V came to 6 bases and at J to 7 bases, leaving 4 bases not matched to a gene. The CDR3 loop is CASRRTGGGEKLFF. The CDR3 nucleotides read TGTGCCAGCAGAAGGACAGGGGGCGGTGAAAAACTGTTTTTT.

The gene calls are TRBV2 and TRBJ2-7; unclear D gene. This CDR3 is built from 13 residues. The V gene lost 0 bases and the J gene lost 3 bases, with 6 bases spanning the gap. The germline gives CDR1 SNHLY, CDR2 FYNNEI. As DNA, the CDR3 is TGTGCCAGCAGTGAAGCGCTGTACTACGAGCAGTACTTC. Protein sequence: CASSEALYYEQYF. The full variable domain, completed using reference TRBV2 and TRBJ2-7, is EPEVTQTPSHQVTQMGQEVILRCVPISNHLYFYWYRQILGQKVEFLVSFYNNEISEKSEIFDDQFSVERPDGSNFTLKIRSTKLEDSAMYFCASSEALYYEQYFGPGTRLTVT.

This sequence joins TRBV18 and TRBJ1-1; D perhaps matches TRBD1 (5 bases). V was pared by 2 bases and J by 0 bases, with 16 bases between. From germline, CDR1 is KGHSH and CDR2 LQKENI. This CDR3 spans 17 amino acids. The CDR3 sequence is CASSPGQGPGMNTEAFF. DNA of the CDR3: TGTGCCAGCTCACCAGGGCAGGGACCCGGAATGAACACTGAAGCTTTCTTT.

Turning to this clone: One end of the junction is discordant with germline, which a read error may explain. The same CDR3 arises from other DNA sequences in this sample as well. This chain connects TRBV6-1 to TRBJ1-2; 7 nucleotides agree with TRBD1. In germline, CDR1 is MNHNS, CDR2 SASEGT. The CDR3 contains 13 residues. The CDR3 protein is CASNQGVSYGYTF. CDR3 nucleotides: TGTGCCAGCAACCAGGGGGTTTCCTATGGCTACACCTTT.

This clone was found a few times. V gene TRBV5-1 combines with J gene TRBJ1-1, with D hard to call. Germline V CDR1 and CDR2: SGHRS, YFSETQ. Trimming removed 4 bases at V and 2 bases at J, with 9 bases between. The CDR3 is 13 amino acids. In DNA, the CDR3 is TGCGCCAGCAGCGGCACGTCTAACACTGAAGCTTTCTTT. This sequence encodes CASSGTSNTEAFF.